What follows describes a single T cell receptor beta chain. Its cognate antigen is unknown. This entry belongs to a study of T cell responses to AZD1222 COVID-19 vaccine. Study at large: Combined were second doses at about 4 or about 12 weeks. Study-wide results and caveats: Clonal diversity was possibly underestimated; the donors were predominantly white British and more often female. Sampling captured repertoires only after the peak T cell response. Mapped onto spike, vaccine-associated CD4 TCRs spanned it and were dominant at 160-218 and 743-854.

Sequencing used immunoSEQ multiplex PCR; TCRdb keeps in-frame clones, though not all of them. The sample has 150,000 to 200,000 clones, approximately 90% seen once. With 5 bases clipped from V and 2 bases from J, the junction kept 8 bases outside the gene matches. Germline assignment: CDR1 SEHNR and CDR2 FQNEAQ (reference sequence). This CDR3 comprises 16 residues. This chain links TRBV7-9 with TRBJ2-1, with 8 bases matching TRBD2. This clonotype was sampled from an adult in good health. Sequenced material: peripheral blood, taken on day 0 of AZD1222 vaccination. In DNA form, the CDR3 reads TGTGCCAGCAGCAGTCGGGGGGGCCATCCCTACAATGAGCAGTTCTTC. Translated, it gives CASSSRGGHPYNEQFF.